This T cell receptor beta chain was observed in a study of OX40 agonist ivuxolimab in advanced cancers. About the study: Patients received ivuxolimab, an agonistic anti-OX40 (CD134) antibody. A male proportion of approximately 83% was recorded, with mean age approximately 57 years and range 23 to 79. Study observations and caveats: Within 6 weeks, CD4+ and CD8+ blood T cells expanded clonally at 0.1 to 3.0 mg/kg. Averaged across samples, CD8+ T cells carried more expanded clones than CD4+ did.

Some clones are missing from TCRdb's copy, which holds only in-frame ones; the method was immunoSEQ multiplex PCR. The table shows some 83,000 clones, with approximately 88% occurring only once. As for this clone: Its target is not known.

Germline V CDR1 and CDR2: SGHAT, FQNNGV. The V end lost 4 bases, the J end lost 0 bases, and 10 bases lay between the germline ends. CDR3 size: 14 residues. This chain links TRBV11-2 with TRBJ2-7; possibly TRBD1 for D (6 bases). The TCR was taken from an adult with an advanced solid tumor such as melanoma, head and neck, liver or kidney cancer. The material was CD4+ or CD8+ T cells sorted from blood, obtained in a trial of the OX40 agonist ivuxolimab. CDR3 amino acids: CASSSLGGSYEQYF. CDR3 in DNA: TGTGCCAGCAGCTCGTTAGGGGGCTCCTACGAGCAGTACTTC.